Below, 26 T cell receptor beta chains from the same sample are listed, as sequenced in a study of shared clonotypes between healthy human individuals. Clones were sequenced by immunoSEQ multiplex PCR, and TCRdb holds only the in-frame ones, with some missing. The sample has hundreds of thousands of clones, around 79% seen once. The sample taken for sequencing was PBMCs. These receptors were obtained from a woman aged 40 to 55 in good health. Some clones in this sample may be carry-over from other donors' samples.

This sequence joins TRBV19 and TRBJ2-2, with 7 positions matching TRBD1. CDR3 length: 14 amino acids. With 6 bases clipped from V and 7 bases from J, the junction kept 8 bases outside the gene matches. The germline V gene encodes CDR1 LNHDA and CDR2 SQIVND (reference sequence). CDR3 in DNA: TGTGCCAGTAGCCCCACAGGGGACGGCGGGGAGCTGTTTTTT. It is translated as CASSPTGDGGELFF. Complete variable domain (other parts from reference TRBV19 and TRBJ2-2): DGGITQSPKYLFRKEGQNVTLSCEQNLNHDAMYWYRQDPGQGLRLIYYSQIVNDFQKGDIAEGYSVSREKKESFPLTVTSAQKNPTAFYLCASSPTGDGGELFFGEGSRLTVL.

For the CDR3, the DNA is TGTGCCAGCAGCCAAAGACCGCGACAAGAGACCCAGTACTTC. This encodes CASSQRPRQETQYF. The V and J genes are TRBV7-2 and TRBJ2-5; no clear D gene. The germline V and J ends were trimmed by 5 bases and 2 bases, with 12 bases remaining between them. This CDR3 is 14 amino acids long. Germline V gene sequence: CDR1 SGHTA, CDR2 FQGNSA. Together with reference TRBV7-2 and TRBJ2-5, the CDR3 gives the full variable domain: GAGVSQSPSNKVTEKGKDVELRCDPISGHTALYWYRQSLGQGLEFLIYFQGNSAPDKSGLPSDRFSAERTGGSVSTLTIQRTQQEDSAVYLCASSQRPRQETQYFGPGTRLLVL.

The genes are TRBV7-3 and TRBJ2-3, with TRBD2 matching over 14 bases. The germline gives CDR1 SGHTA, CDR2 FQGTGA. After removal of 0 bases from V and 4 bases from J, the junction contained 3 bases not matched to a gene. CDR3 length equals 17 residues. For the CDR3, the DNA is TGTGCCAGCAGCTTAACTGGACTAGCGGGAGGACCAGATACGCAGTATTTT. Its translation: CASSLTGLAGGPDTQYF.

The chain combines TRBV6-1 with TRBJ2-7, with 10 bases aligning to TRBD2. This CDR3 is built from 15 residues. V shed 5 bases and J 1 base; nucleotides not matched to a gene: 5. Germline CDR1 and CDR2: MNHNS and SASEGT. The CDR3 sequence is CASSLLAGGSYEQYF. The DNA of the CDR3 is TGTGCCAGCAGTCTCTTAGCGGGGGGTTCCTACGAGCAGTACTTC.

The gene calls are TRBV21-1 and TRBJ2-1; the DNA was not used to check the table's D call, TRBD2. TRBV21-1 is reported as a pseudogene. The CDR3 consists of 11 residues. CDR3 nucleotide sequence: TGTGCCAGCAGCAGCCGGGAGGAGCAGTTCTTC. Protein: CASSSREEQFF.

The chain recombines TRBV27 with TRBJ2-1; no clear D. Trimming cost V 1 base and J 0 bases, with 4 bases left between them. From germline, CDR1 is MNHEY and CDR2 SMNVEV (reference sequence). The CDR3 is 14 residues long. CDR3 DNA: TGTGCCAGCAGTTTATACAGCTCCTACAATGAGCAGTTCTTC. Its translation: CASSLYSSYNEQFF.

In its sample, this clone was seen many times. CDR3 bases: TGTGCCAGCAGCTCAGGGGTCTCTGAAGCTTTCTTT. Protein product: CASSSGVSEAFF. The V gene is TRBV9, the J gene TRBJ1-1, with D possibly matching TRBD1 (6 bases). CDR1 and CDR2 from the germline V gene are SGDLS and YYNGEE. The CDR3 sequence is 12 residues long. The V and J ends lost 4 bases and 6 bases respectively, with 10 bases between them.

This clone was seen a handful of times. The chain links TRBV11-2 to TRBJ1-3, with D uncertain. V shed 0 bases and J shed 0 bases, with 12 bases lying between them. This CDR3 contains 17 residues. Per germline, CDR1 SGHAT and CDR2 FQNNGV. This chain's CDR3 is CASSLDGWQASGNTIYF. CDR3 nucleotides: TGTGCCAGCAGCTTAGATGGGTGGCAGGCCTCTGGAAACACCATATATTTT.

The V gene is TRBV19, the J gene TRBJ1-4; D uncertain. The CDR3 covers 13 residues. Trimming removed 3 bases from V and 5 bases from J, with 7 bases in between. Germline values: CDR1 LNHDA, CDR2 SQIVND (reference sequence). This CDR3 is CASSMARNEKLFF. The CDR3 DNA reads TGTGCCAGTAGTATGGCGAGAAATGAAAAACTGTTTTTT.

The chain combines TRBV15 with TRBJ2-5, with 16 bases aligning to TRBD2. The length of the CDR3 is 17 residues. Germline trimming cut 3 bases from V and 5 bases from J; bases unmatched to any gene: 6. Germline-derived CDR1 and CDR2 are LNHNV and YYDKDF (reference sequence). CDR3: CATSRPGLAGGPETQYF. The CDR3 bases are TGTGCCACCAGCAGGCCGGGACTAGCGGGAGGGCCGGAGACCCAGTACTTC. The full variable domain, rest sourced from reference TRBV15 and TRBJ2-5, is DAMVIQNPRYQVTQFGKPVTLSCSQTLNHNVMYWYQQKSSQAPKLLFHYYDKDFNNEADTPDNFQSRRPNTSFCFLDIRSPGLGDTAMYLCATSRPGLAGGPETQYFGPGTRLLVL.

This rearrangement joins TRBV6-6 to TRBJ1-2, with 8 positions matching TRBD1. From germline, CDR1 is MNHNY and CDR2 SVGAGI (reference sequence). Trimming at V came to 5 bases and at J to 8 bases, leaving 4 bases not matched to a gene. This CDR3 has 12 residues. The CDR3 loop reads CASSPRTGGYTF. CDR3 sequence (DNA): TGTGCCAGCAGTCCAAGGACAGGGGGCTACACCTTC.

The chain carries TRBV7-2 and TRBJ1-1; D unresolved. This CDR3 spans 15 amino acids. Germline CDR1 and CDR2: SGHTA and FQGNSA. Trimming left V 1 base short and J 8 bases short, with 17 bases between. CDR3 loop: CASSLGRTHRLEAFF. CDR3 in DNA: TGTGCCAGCAGCTTAGGTCGGACGCATCGTCTAGAAGCTTTCTTT.

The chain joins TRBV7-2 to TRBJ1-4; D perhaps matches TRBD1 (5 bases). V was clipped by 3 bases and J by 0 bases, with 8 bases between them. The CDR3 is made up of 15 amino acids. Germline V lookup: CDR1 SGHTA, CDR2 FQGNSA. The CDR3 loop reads CASSFPGPTNEKLFF. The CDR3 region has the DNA TGTGCCAGCAGCTTCCCGGGGCCAACTAATGAAAAACTGTTTTTT.

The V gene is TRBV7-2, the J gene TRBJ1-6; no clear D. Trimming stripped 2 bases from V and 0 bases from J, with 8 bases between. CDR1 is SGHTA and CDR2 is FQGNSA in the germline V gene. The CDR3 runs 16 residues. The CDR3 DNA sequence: TGTGCCAGCAGCTTACCACAAACCTCCTATAATTCACCCCTCCACTTT. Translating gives CASSLPQTSYNSPLHF.

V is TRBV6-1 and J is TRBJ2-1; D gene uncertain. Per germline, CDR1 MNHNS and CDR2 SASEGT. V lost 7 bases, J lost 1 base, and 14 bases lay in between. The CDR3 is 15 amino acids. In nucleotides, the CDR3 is TGTGCCAGCACCCAAGTCCCCGGTTCCTACAATGAGCAGTTCTTC. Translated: CASTQVPGSYNEQFF.

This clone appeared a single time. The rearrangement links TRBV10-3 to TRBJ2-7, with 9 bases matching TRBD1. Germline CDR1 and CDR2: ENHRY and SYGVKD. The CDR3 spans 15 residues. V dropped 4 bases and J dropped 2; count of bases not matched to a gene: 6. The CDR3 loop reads CAISGRQGGTYEQYF. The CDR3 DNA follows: TGTGCCATCAGTGGGAGACAGGGGGGGACCTACGAGCAGTACTTC.

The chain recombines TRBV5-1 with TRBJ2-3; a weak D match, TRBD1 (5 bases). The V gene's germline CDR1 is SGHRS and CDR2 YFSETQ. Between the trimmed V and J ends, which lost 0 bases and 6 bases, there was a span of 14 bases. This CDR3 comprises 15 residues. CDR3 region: CASSLEIAPGDTQYF. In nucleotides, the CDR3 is TGCGCCAGCAGCTTGGAAATAGCTCCAGGGGATACGCAGTATTTT.

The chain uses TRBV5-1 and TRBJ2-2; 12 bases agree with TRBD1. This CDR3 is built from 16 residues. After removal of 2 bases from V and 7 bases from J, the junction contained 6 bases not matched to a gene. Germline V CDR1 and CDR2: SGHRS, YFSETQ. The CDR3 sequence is CASSFLGQGAGGELFF. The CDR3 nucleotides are TGCGCCAGCAGCTTCCTGGGACAGGGGGCAGGCGGGGAGCTGTTTTTT.

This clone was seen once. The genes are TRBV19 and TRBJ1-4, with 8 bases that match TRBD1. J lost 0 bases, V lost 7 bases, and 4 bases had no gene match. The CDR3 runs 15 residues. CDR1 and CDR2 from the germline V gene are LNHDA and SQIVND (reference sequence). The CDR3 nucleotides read TGTGCCAGTACCCAGGGGGCACCAACTAATGAAAAACTGTTTTTT. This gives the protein CASTQGAPTNEKLFF.

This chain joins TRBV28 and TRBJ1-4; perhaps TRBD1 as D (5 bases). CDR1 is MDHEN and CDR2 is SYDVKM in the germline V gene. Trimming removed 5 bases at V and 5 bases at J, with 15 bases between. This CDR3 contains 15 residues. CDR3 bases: TGTGCCAGCAGTCCCCATCGGGGGGGAAATGAAAAACTGTTTTTT. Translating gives CASSPHRGGNEKLFF.

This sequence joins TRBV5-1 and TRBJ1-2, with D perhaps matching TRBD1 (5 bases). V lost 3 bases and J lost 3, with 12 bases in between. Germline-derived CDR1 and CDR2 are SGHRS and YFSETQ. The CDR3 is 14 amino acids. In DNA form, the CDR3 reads TGCGCCAGCAGCTCGGGACCGACGGACTATGGCTACACCTTC. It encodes CASSSGPTDYGYTF.

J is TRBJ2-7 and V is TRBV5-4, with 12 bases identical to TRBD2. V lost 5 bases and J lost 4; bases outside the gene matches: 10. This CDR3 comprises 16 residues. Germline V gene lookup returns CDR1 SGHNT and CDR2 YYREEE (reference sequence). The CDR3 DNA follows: TGTGCCAGCAGTTTGCTAGCGGGAGGGAGGGCGTACGAGCAGTACTTC. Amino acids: CASSLLAGGRAYEQYF.

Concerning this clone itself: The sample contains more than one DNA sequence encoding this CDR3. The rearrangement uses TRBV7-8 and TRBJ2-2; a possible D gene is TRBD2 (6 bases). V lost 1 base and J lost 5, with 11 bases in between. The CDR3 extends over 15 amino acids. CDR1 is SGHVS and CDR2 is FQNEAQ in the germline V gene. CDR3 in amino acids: CASSLVGRGTGELFF. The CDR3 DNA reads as TGTGCCAGCAGCTTAGTCGGCCGGGGGACCGGGGAGCTGTTTTTT. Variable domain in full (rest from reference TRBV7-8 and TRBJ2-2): GAGVSQSPRYKVAKRGQDVALRCDPISGHVSLFWYQQALGQGPEFLTYFQNEAQLDKSGLPSDRFFAERPEGSVSTLKIQRTQQEDSAVYLCASSLVGRGTGELFFGEGSRLTVL.

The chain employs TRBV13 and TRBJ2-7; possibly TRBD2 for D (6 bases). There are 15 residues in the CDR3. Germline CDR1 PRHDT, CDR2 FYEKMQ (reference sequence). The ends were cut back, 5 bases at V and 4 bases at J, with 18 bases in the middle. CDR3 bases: TGTGCCAGCAGCCCCCCTTGGGACTCTGATTACGAGCAGTACTTC. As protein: CASSPPWDSDYEQYF. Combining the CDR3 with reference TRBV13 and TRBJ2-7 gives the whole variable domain AAGVIQSPRHLIKEKRETATLKCYPIPRHDTVYWYQQGPGQDPQFLISFYEKMQSDKGSIPDRFSAQQFSDYHSELNMSSLELGDSALYFCASSPPWDSDYEQYFGPGTRLTVT.

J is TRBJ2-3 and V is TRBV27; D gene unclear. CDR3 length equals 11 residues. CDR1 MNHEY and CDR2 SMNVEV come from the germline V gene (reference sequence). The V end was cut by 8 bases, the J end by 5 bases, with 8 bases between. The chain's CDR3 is CASLVGDTQYF. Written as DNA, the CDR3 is TGTGCCAGCCTCGTCGGAGATACGCAGTATTTT.

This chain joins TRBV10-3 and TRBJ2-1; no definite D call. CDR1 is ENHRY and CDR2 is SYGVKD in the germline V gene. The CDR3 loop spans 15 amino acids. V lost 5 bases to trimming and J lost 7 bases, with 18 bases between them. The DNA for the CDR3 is TGTGCCATCAGTCATACTAATTCCGTGAAGAATGAGCAGTTCTTC. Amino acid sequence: CAISHTNSVKNEQFF.